Below are 10 T cell receptor beta chains sequenced from a single sample in a study of blood T cell repertoires in COVID-19. The table came from immunoSEQ multiplex PCR; TCRdb's copy has only in-frame clones and leaves some out. Among under 300,000 clones listed, over 75% were seen once. Sequencing was performed on peripheral blood. Receptor source: a man aged 25 to 45 who had recovered from COVID-19.

This chain joins TRBV9 and TRBJ2-5, with 7 positions matching TRBD2. V was clipped by 2 bases and J by 2 bases; unmatched bases: 6. CDR1 and CDR2 from the germline V gene are SGDLS and YYNGEE. The CDR3 spans 15 residues. In DNA, the CDR3 is TGTGCCAGCAGCGTTGGCGGGGGTCCTCAAGAGACCCAGTACTTC. As protein: CASSVGGGPQETQYF.

V usage is TRBV29-1 and J usage is TRBJ2-2; tentatively, D is TRBD2 (5 bases). The CDR3 covers 13 residues. Germline CDR1 SQVTM, CDR2 ANQGSEA. Trimming removed 4 bases from V and 7 bases from J, with 13 bases in between. The CDR3 nucleotides are TGCAGCGTTGCGTCGGGCGCGGGCGGGGAGCTGTTTTTT. Its translation is CSVASGAGGELFF.

The chain couples TRBV2 to TRBJ1-1; D is undetermined. Trimming removed 5 bases from V and 1 base from J, with 11 bases in between. In germline, CDR1 is SNHLY, CDR2 FYNNEI. This CDR3 region has 14 residues. As DNA, the CDR3 is TGTGCCAGCAGTATGTTTGAACAGAACACTGAAGCTTTCTTT. Residues: CASSMFEQNTEAFF.

The chain links TRBV5-6 to TRBJ2-2; a weak D match, TRBD2 (6 bases). The V end lost 4 bases, the J end lost 0 bases, and 13 bases lay between the germline ends. This CDR3 spans 16 amino acids. The germline V gene encodes CDR1 SGHDT and CDR2 YYEEEE. The CDR3 here is CASSAVGLTNTGELFF. CDR3 nucleotides: TGTGCCAGCAGCGCGGTGGGACTTACGAACACCGGGGAGCTGTTTTTT. Based on the CDR3 plus reference TRBV5-6 and TRBJ2-2, the full variable domain is DAGVTQSPTHLIKTRGQQVTLRCSPKSGHDTVSWYQQALGQGPQFIFQYYEEEERQRGNFPDRFSGHQFPNYSSELNVNALLLGDSALYLCASSAVGLTNTGELFFGEGSRLTVL.

The V call is TRBV15, the J call TRBJ2-3, with TRBD2 identical over 9 bases. This CDR3 region has 17 residues. V trimming: 5 bases; J trimming: 3 bases; junction bases outside the gene matches: 12. The germline gives CDR1 LNHNV, CDR2 YYDKDF (reference sequence). The CDR3 DNA reads as TGTGCCACCAGCGATCGGCGGGGGGGGTTGGGAACAGATACGCAGTATTTT. Translation gives CATSDRRGGLGTDTQYF.

V is TRBV6-5 and J is TRBJ1-2; D is unclear. In germline, CDR1 is MNHEY, CDR2 SVGAGI. V lost 5 bases, J lost 0 bases, and 7 bases lay in between. CDR3 length: 13 amino acids. CDR3 in DNA: TGTGCCAGCAGTAAGACAACTAACTATGGCTACACCTTC. Translation gives CASSKTTNYGYTF.

This clone was recorded only once. The chain is built from TRBV4-2 and TRBJ1-5; no clear D. Germline V lookup: CDR1 LGHNA, CDR2 YNFKEQ. The V end lost 1 base, the J end lost 0 bases, and 7 bases lay between the germline ends. The length of the CDR3 is 15 residues. DNA of the CDR3: TGTGCCAGCAGCCAAGCCGCGGCTAGCAATCAGCCCCAGCATTTT. Amino acid sequence: CASSQAAASNQPQHF.

V usage is TRBV6-6 and J usage is TRBJ1-4; 7 bases line up with TRBD1. CDR1 is MNHNY, CDR2 SVGAGI, per germline (reference sequence). The CDR3 extends over 14 amino acids. The junction had 4 bases not matched to a gene; V was cut back by 7 bases and J by 2 bases. The CDR3 reads CASTLTGTNEKLFF. CDR3 nucleotide sequence: TGTGCCAGCACCTTGACAGGGACTAATGAAAAACTGTTTTTT.

V gene TRBV5-1 combines with J gene TRBJ1-1; TRBD1 might be the D (5 bases). CDR1 SGHRS and CDR2 YFSETQ come from the germline V gene. Trimming pared 3 bases from V and 7 bases from J, leaving 19 bases between. This CDR3 is built from 15 residues. Here the CDR3 reads CASSSQGGVGGEAFF. The CDR3 DNA sequence: TGCGCCAGCAGCTCCCAGGGAGGCGTCGGGGGTGAAGCTTTCTTT.

The chain joins TRBV3-1 (or the pseudogene TRBV3-2) to TRBJ2-3, with a possible D match to TRBD2 (6 bases). Trimming took off 0 bases at V and 0 bases at J, with 10 bases between the two ends. The CDR3 consists of 16 residues. In germline, CDR1 is LGHDT, CDR2 YNNKEL (reference sequence). CDR3 in DNA: TGTGCCAGCAGCCAAGATATGGGGGGTAGCACAGATACGCAGTATTTT. Encoded protein: CASSQDMGGSTDTQYF.